One and the same sample provided the 24 T cell receptor beta chains below, sequenced in a study of glioma-infiltrating T cells after dendritic cell vaccination. TCRdb's table, derived via immunoSEQ multiplex PCR, lists solely in-frame clones and lacks some. The profile shows 90,000 to 95,000 clones, roughly four fifths of them singletons. Stated time point: after dendritic cell vaccination, including at tumor progression/relapse. The source was blood, collected after dendritic cell vaccination. The receptor set was obtained from a human donor with glioblastoma.

The chain links TRBV6-5 to TRBJ1-2; TRBD1 agrees at 9 bases. The CDR3 loop spans 15 amino acids. Germline loops: CDR1 MNHEY, CDR2 SVGAGI. V shed 0 bases, J shed 8 bases, and the junction held 7 bases outside the gene matches. This CDR3 is CASSYSPDRGGGYTF. CDR3 DNA sequence: TGTGCCAGCAGTTACTCTCCGGACAGGGGAGGCGGCTACACCTTC.

The rearrangement joins TRBV11-3 to TRBJ2-3, with 7 bases identical to TRBD2. The germline V gene has CDR1 SGHNT and CDR2 YENEEA. J lost 1 base, V lost 5 bases, and 6 bases had no gene match. The CDR3 contains 15 residues. The CDR3 is CASSVGLGGTDTQYF. CDR3 sequence (DNA): TGTGCCAGCAGCGTCGGACTAGGTGGCACAGATACGCAGTATTTT.

The rearrangement joins TRBV5-6 to TRBJ2-2, with TRBD1 identical over 9 bases. V was pared by 5 bases and J by 5 bases, with 7 bases of the junction left unmatched. This CDR3 has 15 amino acids. Per the germline V gene, CDR1 is SGHDT and CDR2 is YYEEEE. Here the CDR3 DNA reads TGTGCCAGCAGTCGGGGGACAGGGAGTACCGGGGAGCTGTTTTTT. It is translated as CASSRGTGSTGELFF.

This rearrangement joins TRBV30 to TRBJ2-3, with 8 bases aligning to TRBD2. The germline V gene has CDR1 GTSNPN and CDR2 SVGIG (reference sequence). This CDR3 contains 14 residues. Losses at the gene ends were 5 bases for V and 6 bases for J; bases not matched to a gene: 10. CDR3 in amino acids: CAWGGRGGMDTQYF. In DNA, the CDR3 is TGTGCCTGGGGCGGCCGGGGGGGGATGGATACGCAGTATTTT.

The chain uses TRBV9 and TRBJ2-2; a weak D match, TRBD1 (5 bases). The ends were cut back, 0 bases at V and 2 bases at J, with 8 bases in the middle. Germline V lookup: CDR1 SGDLS, CDR2 YYNGEE. CDR3 length: 15 amino acids. CDR3 protein: CASSVEGLNTGELFF. The CDR3 DNA is TGTGCCAGCAGCGTAGAGGGGCTAAACACCGGGGAGCTGTTTTTT.

CDR3 sequence reads: CASSWDRDTGELFF. In DNA, the CDR3 is TGTGCCAGCAGCTGGGACAGGGACACCGGGGAGCTGTTTTTT. The rearrangement uses TRBV7-8 and TRBJ2-2; TRBD1 aligns across 9 bases. CDR3 size: 14 residues. Losses at the gene ends were 4 bases for V and 3 bases for J; bases not matched to a gene: 0. Germline assignment: CDR1 SGHVS and CDR2 FQNEAQ.

The rearrangement joins TRBV2 to TRBJ2-7, with 7 nucleotides matching TRBD1. CDR3 length: 14 amino acids. J lost 2 bases, V lost 7 bases, and 8 bases had no gene match. Germline-derived CDR1 and CDR2 are SNHLY and FYNNEI. The CDR3 sequence is CASIRQGQAYEQYV. The CDR3, as DNA: TGTGCCAGCATTCGACAGGGACAAGCCTACGAGCAGTACGTC.

The chain joins TRBV5-6 to TRBJ2-1; 7 nucleotides match TRBD1. There are 14 residues in the CDR3. The V gene's germline CDR1 is SGHDT and CDR2 YYEEEE. V lost 0 bases to trimming and J lost 5 bases; unmatched junction nucleotides: 2. This CDR3 is CASSLVGQHNEQFF. DNA of the CDR3: TGTGCCAGCAGCTTGGTGGGACAGCACAATGAGCAGTTCTTC. Looking up the rest from reference TRBV5-6 and TRBJ2-1 gives the full variable domain: DAGVTQSPTHLIKTRGQQVTLRCSPKSGHDTVSWYQQALGQGPQFIFQYYEEEERQRGNFPDRFSGHQFPNYSSELNVNALLLGDSALYLCASSLVGQHNEQFFGPGTRLTVL.

The DNA for the CDR3 is TGTGCCAGCAGCCCAGATCAGGGGAGGGCCCAGTACTTC. Translated, it gives CASSPDQGRAQYF. This chain connects TRBV7-2 to TRBJ2-5; possible D gene TRBD2, 7 bases. Germline CDR1 is SGHTA and CDR2 is FQGNSA. The CDR3 is 13 amino acids. With 5 bases removed from V and 9 bases from J, the gap between germline ends came to 16 bases.

In its sample, this clone was seen a few times. This chain connects TRBV5-6 to TRBJ1-3; TRBD1 might be the D (5 bases). This CDR3 contains 18 residues. The ends were cut back, 0 bases at V and 2 bases at J, with 18 bases in the middle. Germline values: CDR1 SGHDT, CDR2 YYEEEE. CDR3 in DNA: TGTGCCAGCAGCTTGGAAGGGGCAGGGAAGTCGGCTGGAAACACCATATATTTT. Translated: CASSLEGAGKSAGNTIYF.

In regard to this clone: The same CDR3 arises from other DNA sequences in this sample as well. The gene calls are TRBV6-1 and TRBJ1-1; D unclear. CDR3 length: 13 residues. Germline lookup yields CDR1 MNHNS and CDR2 SASEGT. Trimming shortened V by 2 bases and J by 2 bases, and 6 bases separated the two germline ends. The CDR3 DNA reads as TGTGCCAGCAGTGAACGGGGAAACACTGAAGCTTTCTTT. Protein product: CASSERGNTEAFF.

The chain recombines TRBV6-6 with TRBJ2-1; D is possibly TRBD2 (5 bases). The CDR3 is 15 residues long. Germline CDR1 reads MNHNY; CDR2 reads SVGAGI (reference sequence). Between the trimmed V and J ends, which lost 5 bases and 0 bases, there was a span of 11 bases. This CDR3 reads CASSPGVRSYNEQFF. CDR3 DNA: TGTGCCAGCAGTCCCGGGGTCCGCTCCTACAATGAGCAGTTCTTC.

The chain is built from TRBV29-1 and TRBJ1-1; D is possibly TRBD1 (6 bases). The germline V gene has CDR1 SQVTM and CDR2 ANQGSEA. The CDR3 is 12 amino acids. Between the trimmed V and J ends, which lost 7 bases and 9 bases, there was a span of 18 bases. The CDR3 loop is CSAGTGTSQAFF. In DNA form, the CDR3 reads TGCAGCGCCGGGACCGGGACATCTCAAGCTTTCTTT. Full variable domain (outside the CDR3, taken from reference TRBV29-1 and TRBJ1-1): SAVISQKPSRDICQRGTSLTIQCQVDSQVTMMFWYRQQPGQSLTLIATANQGSEATYESGFVIDKFPISRPNLTFSTLTVSNMSPEDSSIYLCSAGTGTSQAFFGQGTRLTVV.

This clone occurred once. The V call is TRBV7-6, the J call TRBJ2-3; 9 bases agree with TRBD2. Losses at the gene ends were 3 bases for V and 4 bases for J; bases not matched to a gene: 8. Germline loops: CDR1 SGHVS, CDR2 FNYEAQ. The CDR3 sequence is 16 residues long. CDR3 sequence (DNA): TGTGCCAGCAGCTTTTCCCCGGGACTAGCATCAGATACGCAGTATTTT. Translated, it gives CASSFSPGLASDTQYF.

The V and J genes are TRBV18 and TRBJ2-1; D possibly corresponds to TRBD2 (5 bases). V was trimmed by 3 bases and J by 8 bases, leaving 20 bases between them. The CDR3 sequence is 16 residues long. Germline V gene sequence: CDR1 KGHSH, CDR2 LQKENI. DNA of the CDR3: TGTGCCAGCTCACCGGACCGCCGAGGGCTTGCGGATGAGCAGTTCTTC. This gives the protein CASSPDRRGLADEQFF.

This chain uses TRBV18 with TRBJ2-3, with D unclear. The CDR3 is made up of 13 amino acids. V lost 6 bases to trimming and J lost 6 bases, with 13 bases between them. The germline V gene encodes CDR1 KGHSH and CDR2 LQKENI. This CDR3 reads CASSLTAKDTQYF. CDR3 coding DNA: TGTGCCAGCTCGCTTACAGCCAAGGATACGCAGTATTTT.

The rearrangement joins TRBV5-1 to TRBJ2-2, with TRBD2 identical over 16 bases. Per the germline V gene, CDR1 is SGHRS and CDR2 is YFSETQ. The CDR3 length is 19 residues. Trimming at V came to 3 bases and at J to 4 bases, leaving 9 bases not matched to a gene. In DNA, the CDR3 is TGCGCCAGCAGCTCCGGGACTAGCGGGGGGGCCTCGGGCACCGGGGAGCTGTTTTTT. It translates to CASSSGTSGGASGTGELFF.

This rearrangement joins TRBV6-5 to TRBJ2-7; 8 bases line up with TRBD1. Germline loops: CDR1 MNHEY, CDR2 SVGAGI. V gave up 5 bases and J gave up 6 bases; unmatched junction bases: 9. The CDR3 contains 14 residues. The CDR3 DNA reads as TGTGCCAGCAGTAGACTGGGACAGGCGGGCGAGCAGTACGTC. It codes for CASSRLGQAGEQYV.

The chain is built from TRBV28 and TRBJ2-4, with 11 bases fitting TRBD1. CDR1 is MDHEN and CDR2 is SYDVKM in the germline V gene. The CDR3 extends over 14 amino acids. Germline trimming cut 8 bases from V and 9 bases from J; bases unmatched to any gene: 9. CDR3 region: CASARTGGDSIQYF. The CDR3 DNA reads TGTGCCAGCGCCCGGACAGGGGGCGATAGCATTCAGTACTTC.

The chain combines TRBV7-9 with TRBJ1-1; unclear D gene. The germline gives CDR1 SEHNR, CDR2 FQNEAQ (reference sequence). With 5 bases removed from V and 3 bases from J, the gap between germline ends came to 7 bases. The CDR3 has 12 amino acids. CDR3 loop: CASSRVDTEAFF. The CDR3 DNA follows: TGTGCCAGCAGCCGTGTAGACACTGAAGCTTTCTTT. Combining the CDR3 with reference TRBV7-9 and TRBJ1-1 gives the whole variable domain DTGVSQNPRHKITKRGQNVTFRCDPISEHNRLYWYRQTLGQGPEFLTYFQNEAQLEKSRLLSDRFSAERPKGSFSTLEIQRTEQGDSAMYLCASSRVDTEAFFGQGTRLTVV.

The genes are TRBV5-4 and TRBJ2-1, with unresolved D. Deletions cut 7 bases from V and 6 bases from J, with 14 bases between. The CDR3 is made up of 13 amino acids. CDR1 and CDR2 from the germline V gene are SGHNT and YYREEE (reference sequence). This CDR3 reads CASRPSIINEQFF. The CDR3 DNA reads TGTGCCAGCCGCCCTAGTATTATCAATGAGCAGTTCTTC.

This chain connects TRBV29-1 to TRBJ1-1; D may be TRBD1 (6 bases). This CDR3 comprises 14 residues. Germline CDR1 and CDR2: SQVTM and ANQGSEA. V gave up 4 bases and J gave up 0 bases, with 12 bases separating them. The CDR3 is CSVAQGSLNTEAFF. The CDR3 coding sequence is TGCAGCGTTGCACAGGGATCGTTGAACACTGAAGCTTTCTTT.

In its sample, this clone was seen a few times. J is TRBJ1-4 and V is TRBV6-5; the D gene is possibly TRBD1 (5 bases). The germline V gene has CDR1 MNHEY and CDR2 SVGAGI. The CDR3 spans 15 residues. V lost 7 bases, J lost 2 bases, and 14 bases lay in between. The chain's CDR3 is CASKNGGLTNEKLFF. The CDR3 bases are TGTGCCAGCAAAAACGGGGGGTTGACTAATGAAAAACTGTTTTTT.

This clone was seen only once. This chain links TRBV7-3 with TRBJ2-3; maybe TRBD1 (5 bases). This CDR3 region has 13 residues. Germline V gene lookup returns CDR1 SGHTA and CDR2 FQGTGA. Trimming took off 5 bases at V and 2 bases at J, with 8 bases between the two ends. The chain's CDR3 is CASSQQATDTQYF. CDR3 sequence (DNA): TGTGCCAGCAGCCAACAGGCCACAGATACGCAGTATTTT.